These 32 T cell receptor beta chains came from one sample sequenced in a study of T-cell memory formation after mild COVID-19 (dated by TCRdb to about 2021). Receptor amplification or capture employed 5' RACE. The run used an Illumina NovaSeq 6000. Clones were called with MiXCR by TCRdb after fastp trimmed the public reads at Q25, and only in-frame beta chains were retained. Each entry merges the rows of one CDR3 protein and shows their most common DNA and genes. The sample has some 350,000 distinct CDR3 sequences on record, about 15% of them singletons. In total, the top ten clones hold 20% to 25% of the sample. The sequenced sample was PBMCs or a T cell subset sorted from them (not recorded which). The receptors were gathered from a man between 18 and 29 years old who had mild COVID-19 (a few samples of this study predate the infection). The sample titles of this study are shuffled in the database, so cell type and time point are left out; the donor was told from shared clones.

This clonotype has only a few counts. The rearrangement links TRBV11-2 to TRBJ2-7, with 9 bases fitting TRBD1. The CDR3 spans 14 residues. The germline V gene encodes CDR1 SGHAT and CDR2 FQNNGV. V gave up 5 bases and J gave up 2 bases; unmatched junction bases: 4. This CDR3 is CASSVGDRAYEQYF. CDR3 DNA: TGTGCCAGCAGCGTCGGGGACAGGGCCTACGAGCAGTACTTC. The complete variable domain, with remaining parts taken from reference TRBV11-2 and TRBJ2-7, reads EAGVAQSPRYKIIEKRQSVAFWCNPISGHATLYWYQQILGQGPKLLIQFQNNGVVDDSQLPKDRFSAERLKGVDSTLKIQPAKLEDSAVYLCASSVGDRAYEQYFGPGTRLTVT.

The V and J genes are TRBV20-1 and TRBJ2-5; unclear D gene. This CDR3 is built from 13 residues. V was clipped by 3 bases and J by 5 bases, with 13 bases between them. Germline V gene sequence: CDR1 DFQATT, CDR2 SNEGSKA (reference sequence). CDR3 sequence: CSASPLVLETQYF. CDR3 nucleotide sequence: TGCAGTGCTAGCCCTCTCGTTTTGGAGACCCAGTACTTC.

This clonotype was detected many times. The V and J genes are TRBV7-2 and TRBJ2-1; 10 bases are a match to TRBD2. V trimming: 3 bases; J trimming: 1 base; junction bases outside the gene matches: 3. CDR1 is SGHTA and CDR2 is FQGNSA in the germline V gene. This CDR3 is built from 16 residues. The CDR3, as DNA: TGTGCCAGCAGCTTTAAGCGGGGGGGTTCCTACAATGAGCAGTTCTTC. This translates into CASSFKRGGSYNEQFF.

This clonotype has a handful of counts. CDR3 nucleotide sequence: TGTGCCATCAGTGAGCTACAGTTCTTCTACGAGCAGTACTTC. It encodes CAISELQFFYEQYF. The rearrangement links TRBV10-3 to TRBJ2-7; no clear D gene. The V gene's germline CDR1 is ENHRY and CDR2 SYGVKD. V was trimmed by 2 bases and J by 3 bases, leaving 11 bases between them. This CDR3 region has 14 residues.

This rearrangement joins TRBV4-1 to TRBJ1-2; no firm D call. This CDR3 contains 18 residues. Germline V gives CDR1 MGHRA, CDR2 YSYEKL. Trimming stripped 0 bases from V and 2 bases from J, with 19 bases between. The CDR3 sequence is CASSQDQNWRAQNYGYTF. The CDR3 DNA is TGCGCCAGCAGCCAAGATCAGAACTGGAGAGCCCAGAACTATGGCTACACCTTC.

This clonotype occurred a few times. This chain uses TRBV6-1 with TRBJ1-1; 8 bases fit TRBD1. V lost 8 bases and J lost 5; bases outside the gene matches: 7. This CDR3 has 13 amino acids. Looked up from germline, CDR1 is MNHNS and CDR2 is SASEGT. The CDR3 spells CASSRGLDTEAFF. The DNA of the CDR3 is TGTGCCAGCTCCAGGGGGCTAGATACTGAAGCTTTCTTT.

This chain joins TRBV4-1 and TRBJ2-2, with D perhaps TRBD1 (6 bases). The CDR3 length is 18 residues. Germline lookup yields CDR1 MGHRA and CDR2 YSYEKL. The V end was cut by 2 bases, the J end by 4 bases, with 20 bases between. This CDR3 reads CASSQNPGTPSSTGELFF. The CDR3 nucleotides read TGCGCCAGCAGCCAAAATCCCGGGACACCGTCGAGCACCGGGGAGCTGTTTTTT.

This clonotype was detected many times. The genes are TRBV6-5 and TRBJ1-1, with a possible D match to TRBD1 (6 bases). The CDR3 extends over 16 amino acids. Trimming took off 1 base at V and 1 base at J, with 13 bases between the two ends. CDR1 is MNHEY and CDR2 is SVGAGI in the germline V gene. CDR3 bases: TGTGCCAGCAGTTACTGGGGGACATGGGCGAACACTGAAGCTTTCTTT. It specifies CASSYWGTWANTEAFF.

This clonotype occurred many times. CDR3 DNA sequence: TGTGCCAGCAGTAACAACCGGGGGGGCGGGTCTTATGAGCAGTTCTTC. Encoded protein: CASSNNRGGGSYEQFF. The genes are TRBV12-3 or TRBV12-4 and TRBJ2-1; 8 bases map to TRBD2. Trimming took 5 bases from V and 8 from J; bases not matched to a gene: 14. The CDR3 spans 16 residues.

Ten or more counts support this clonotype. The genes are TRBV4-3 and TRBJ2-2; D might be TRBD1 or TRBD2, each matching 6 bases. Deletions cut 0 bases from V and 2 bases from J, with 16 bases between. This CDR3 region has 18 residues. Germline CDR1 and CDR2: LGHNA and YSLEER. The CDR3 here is CASSQEPPGGINTGELFF. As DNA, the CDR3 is TGCGCCAGCAGCCAAGAACCCCCCGGGGGCATAAACACCGGGGAGCTGTTTTTT.

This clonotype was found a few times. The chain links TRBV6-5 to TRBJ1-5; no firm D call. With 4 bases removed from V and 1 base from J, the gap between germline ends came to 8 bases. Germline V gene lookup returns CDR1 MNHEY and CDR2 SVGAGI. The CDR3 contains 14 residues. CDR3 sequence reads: CASSFGRSNQPQHF. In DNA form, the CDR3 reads TGTGCCAGCAGTTTTGGCAGGAGCAATCAGCCCCAGCATTTT.

DNA for the CDR3: TGTGCCAGCACCAGCCCCTCGGACGGAGCAGAGACCCAGTACTTC. Protein: CASTSPSDGAETQYF. The chain joins TRBV6-2 or TRBV6-3 to TRBJ2-5; D ambiguous. Germline V lookup: CDR1 MNHEY, CDR2 SVGEGT. The length of the CDR3 is 15 residues. V gave up 7 bases and J gave up 4 bases, with 19 bases separating them.

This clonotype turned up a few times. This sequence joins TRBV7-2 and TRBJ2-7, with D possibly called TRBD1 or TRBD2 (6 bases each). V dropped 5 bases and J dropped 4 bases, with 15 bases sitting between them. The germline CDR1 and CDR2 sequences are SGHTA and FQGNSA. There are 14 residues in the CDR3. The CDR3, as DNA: TGTGCCAGCAGCCGACAGTGGAGGGGGTACGAGCAGTACTTC. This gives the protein CASSRQWRGYEQYF.

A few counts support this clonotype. The CDR3 sequence is CASSLRGTGPGGTDTQYF. For the CDR3, the DNA is TGTGCCAGCAGCCTTAGAGGGACAGGGCCGGGAGGCACAGATACGCAGTATTTT. This sequence joins TRBV7-6 and TRBJ2-3, with 9 positions matching TRBD1. The junction had 13 bases not matched to a gene; V was cut back by 5 bases and J by 1 base. This CDR3 is 18 amino acids long. Looked up from germline, CDR1 is SGHVS and CDR2 is FNYEAQ.

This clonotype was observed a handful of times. The CDR3 loop is CASSQTVEETQYF. Written as DNA, the CDR3 is TGTGCCAGCAGCCAGACAGTGGAAGAGACCCAGTACTTC. The chain is built from TRBV11-2 and TRBJ2-5; D possibly corresponds to TRBD1 (5 bases). The germline V and J ends were trimmed by 5 bases and 3 bases, with 10 bases remaining between them. The CDR3 extends over 13 amino acids. Germline V gives CDR1 SGHAT, CDR2 FQNNGV.

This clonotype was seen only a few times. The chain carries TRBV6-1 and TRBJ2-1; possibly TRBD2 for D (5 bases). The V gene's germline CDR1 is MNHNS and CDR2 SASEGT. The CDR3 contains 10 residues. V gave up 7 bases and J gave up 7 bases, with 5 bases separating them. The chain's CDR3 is CASTGNEQFF. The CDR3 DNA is TGTGCCAGCACGGGGAATGAGCAGTTCTTC.

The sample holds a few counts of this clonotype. CDR3 DNA sequence: TGTGCCAGCAGCCAAGATCCTCCGTACCGGTATTTCTTT. It translates to CASSQDPPYRYFF. The chain uses TRBV3-1 and TRBJ1-1; D is uncertain. In germline, CDR1 is LGHDT, CDR2 YNNKEL (reference sequence). Trimming removed 0 bases from V and 13 bases from J, with 15 bases in between. The CDR3 is 13 residues long. Full variable domain (remainder filled in from reference TRBV3-1 and TRBJ1-1): DTAVSQTPKYLVTQMGNDKSIKCEQNLGHDTMYWYKQDSKKFLKIMFSYNNKELIINETVPNRFSPKSPDKAHLNLHINSLELGDSAVYFCASSQDPPYRYFFGQGTRLTVV.

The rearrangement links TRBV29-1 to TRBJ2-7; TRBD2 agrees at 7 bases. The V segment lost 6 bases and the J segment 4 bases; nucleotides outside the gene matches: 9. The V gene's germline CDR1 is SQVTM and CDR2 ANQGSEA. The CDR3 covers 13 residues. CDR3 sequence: CSVLGTTFYEQYF. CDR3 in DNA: TGCAGCGTCTTAGGGACTACTTTTTACGAGCAGTACTTC.

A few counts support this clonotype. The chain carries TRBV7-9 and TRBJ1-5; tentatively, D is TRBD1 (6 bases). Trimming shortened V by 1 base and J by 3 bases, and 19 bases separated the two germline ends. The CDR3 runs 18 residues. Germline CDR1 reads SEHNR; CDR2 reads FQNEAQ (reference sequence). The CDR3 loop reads CASSLGGRMSAVNQPQHF. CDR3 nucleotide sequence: TGTGCCAGCAGCTTAGGGGGGCGGATGTCCGCCGTCAATCAGCCCCAGCATTTT.

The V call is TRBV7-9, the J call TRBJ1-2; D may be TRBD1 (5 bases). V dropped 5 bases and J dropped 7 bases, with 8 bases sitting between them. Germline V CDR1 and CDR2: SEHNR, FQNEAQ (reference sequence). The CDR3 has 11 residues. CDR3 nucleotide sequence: TGTGCCAGCAGCCCAGGGTTTGGCTACACCTTC. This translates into CASSPGFGYTF.

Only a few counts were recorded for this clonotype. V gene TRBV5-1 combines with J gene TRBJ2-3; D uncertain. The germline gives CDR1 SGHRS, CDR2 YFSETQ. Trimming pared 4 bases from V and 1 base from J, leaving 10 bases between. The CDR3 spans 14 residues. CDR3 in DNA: TGCGCCAGCAGCGGCCCCCCGGGCACAGATACGCAGTATTTT. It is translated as CASSGPPGTDTQYF.

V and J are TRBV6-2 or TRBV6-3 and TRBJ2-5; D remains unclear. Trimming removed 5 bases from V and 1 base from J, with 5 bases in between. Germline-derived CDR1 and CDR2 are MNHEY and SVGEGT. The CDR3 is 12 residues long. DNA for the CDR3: TGTGCCAGCAGTACAGTCCAAGAGACCCAGTACTTC. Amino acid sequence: CASSTVQETQYF.

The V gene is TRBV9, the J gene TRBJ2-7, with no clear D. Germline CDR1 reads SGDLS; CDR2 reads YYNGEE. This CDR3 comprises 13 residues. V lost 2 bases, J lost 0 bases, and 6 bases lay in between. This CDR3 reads CASSVDVSYEQYF. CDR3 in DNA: TGTGCCAGCAGCGTTGATGTCTCCTACGAGCAGTACTTC. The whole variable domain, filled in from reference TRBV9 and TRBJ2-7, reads DSGVTQTPKHLITATGQRVTLRCSPRSGDLSVYWYQQSLDQGLQFLIQYYNGEERAKGNILERFSAQQFPDLHSELNLSSLELGDSALYFCASSVDVSYEQYFGPGTRLTVT.

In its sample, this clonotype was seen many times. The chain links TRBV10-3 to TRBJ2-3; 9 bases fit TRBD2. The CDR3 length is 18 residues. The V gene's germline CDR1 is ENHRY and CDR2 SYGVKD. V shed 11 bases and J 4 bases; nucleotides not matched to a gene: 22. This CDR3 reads CAAAPRGGRVIGADTQYF. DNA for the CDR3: TGTGCCGCGGCCCCGCGGGGGGGCCGAGTAATAGGTGCAGATACGCAGTATTTT.

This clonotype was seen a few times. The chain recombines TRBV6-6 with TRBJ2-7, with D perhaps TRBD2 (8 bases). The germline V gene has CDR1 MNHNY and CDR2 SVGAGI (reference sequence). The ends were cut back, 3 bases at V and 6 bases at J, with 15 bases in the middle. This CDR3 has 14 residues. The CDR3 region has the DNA TGTGCCAGCAGTTATGGACAGGCGGGGGGCGAGCAGTACTTC. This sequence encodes CASSYGQAGGEQYF.

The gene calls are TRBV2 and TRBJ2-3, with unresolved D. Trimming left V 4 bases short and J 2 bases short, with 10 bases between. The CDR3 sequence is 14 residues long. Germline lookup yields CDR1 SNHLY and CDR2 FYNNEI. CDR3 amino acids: CASSAGSNTDTQYF. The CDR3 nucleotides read TGTGCCAGCAGTGCTGGCAGTAACACAGATACGCAGTATTTT.

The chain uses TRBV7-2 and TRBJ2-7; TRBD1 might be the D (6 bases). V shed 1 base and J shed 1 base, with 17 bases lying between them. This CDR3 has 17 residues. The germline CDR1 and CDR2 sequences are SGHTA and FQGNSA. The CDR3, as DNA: TGTGCCAGCAGCTTAGGAGGACAGCCCTCCACATCCTACGAGCAGTACTTC. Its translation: CASSLGGQPSTSYEQYF.

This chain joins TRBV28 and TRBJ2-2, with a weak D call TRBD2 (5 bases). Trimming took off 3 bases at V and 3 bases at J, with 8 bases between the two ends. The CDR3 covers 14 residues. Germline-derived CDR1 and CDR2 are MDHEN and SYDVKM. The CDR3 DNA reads TGTGCCAGCAGTTTTCGGAGGTACACCGGGGAGCTGTTTTTT. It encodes CASSFRRYTGELFF.

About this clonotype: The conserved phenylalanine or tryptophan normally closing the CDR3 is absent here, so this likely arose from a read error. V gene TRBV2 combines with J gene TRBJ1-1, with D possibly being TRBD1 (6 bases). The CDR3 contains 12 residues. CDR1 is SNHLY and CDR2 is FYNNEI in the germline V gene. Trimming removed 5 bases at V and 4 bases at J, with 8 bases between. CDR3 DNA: TGTGCCAGCAGTCAACAGGGCACTGAAGCTTTCTTA. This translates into CASSQQGTEAFL.

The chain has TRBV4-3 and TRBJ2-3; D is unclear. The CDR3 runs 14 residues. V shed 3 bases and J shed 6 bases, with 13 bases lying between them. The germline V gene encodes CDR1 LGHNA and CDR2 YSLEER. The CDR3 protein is CASSQSRTRDTQYF. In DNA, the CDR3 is TGCGCCAGCAGCCAGTCGCGGACCCGGGATACGCAGTATTTT.

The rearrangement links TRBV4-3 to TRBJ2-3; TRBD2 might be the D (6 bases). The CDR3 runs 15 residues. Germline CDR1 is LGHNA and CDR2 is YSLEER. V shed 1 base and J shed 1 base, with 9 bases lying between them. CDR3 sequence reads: CASSQGGARTDTQYF. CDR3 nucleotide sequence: TGCGCCAGCAGCCAAGGCGGGGCCCGCACAGATACGCAGTATTTT.

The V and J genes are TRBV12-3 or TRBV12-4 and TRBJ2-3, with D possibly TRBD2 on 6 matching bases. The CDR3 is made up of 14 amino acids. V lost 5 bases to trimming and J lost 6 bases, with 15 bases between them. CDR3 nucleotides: TGTGCCAGCAGTCCGCCCTCTAGCGTTGATACGCAGTATTTT. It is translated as CASSPPSSVDTQYF.